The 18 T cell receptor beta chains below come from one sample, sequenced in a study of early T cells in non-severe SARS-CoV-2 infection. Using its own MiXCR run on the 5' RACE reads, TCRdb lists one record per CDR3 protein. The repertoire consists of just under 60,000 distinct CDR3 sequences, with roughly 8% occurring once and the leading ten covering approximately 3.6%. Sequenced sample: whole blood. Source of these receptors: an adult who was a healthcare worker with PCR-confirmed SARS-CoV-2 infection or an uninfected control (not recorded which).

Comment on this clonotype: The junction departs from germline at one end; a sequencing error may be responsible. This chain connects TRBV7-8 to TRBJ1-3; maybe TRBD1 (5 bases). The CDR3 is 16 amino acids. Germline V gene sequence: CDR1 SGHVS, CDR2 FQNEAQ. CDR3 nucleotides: TGTGCCAGCAGCTTAGACAGGACCCGCTCTGGAAACACCATACATTTT. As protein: CASSLDRTRSGNTIHF.

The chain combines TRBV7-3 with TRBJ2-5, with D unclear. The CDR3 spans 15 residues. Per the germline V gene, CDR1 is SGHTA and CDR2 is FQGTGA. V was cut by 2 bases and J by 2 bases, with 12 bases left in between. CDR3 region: CASSLYTTAQETQYF. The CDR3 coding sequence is TGTGCCAGCAGCTTATATACTACTGCTCAAGAGACCCAGTACTTC.

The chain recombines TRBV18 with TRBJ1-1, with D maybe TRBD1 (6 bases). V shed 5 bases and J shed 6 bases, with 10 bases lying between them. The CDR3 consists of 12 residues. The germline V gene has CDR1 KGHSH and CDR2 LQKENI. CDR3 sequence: CASSVQGSEAFF. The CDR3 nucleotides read TGTGCCAGCTCAGTACAGGGATCTGAAGCTTTCTTT.

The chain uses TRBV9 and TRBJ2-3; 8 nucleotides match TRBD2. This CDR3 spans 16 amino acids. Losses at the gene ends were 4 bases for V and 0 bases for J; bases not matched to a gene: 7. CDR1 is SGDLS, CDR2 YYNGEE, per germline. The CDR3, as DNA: TGTGCCAGCAGCCCTAGCGGGTCAACTAGCACAGATACGCAGTATTTT. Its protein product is CASSPSGSTSTDTQYF. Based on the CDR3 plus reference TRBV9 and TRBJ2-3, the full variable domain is DSGVTQTPKHLITATGQRVTLRCSPRSGDLSVYWYQQSLDQGLQFLIQYYNGEERAKGNILERFSAQQFPDLHSELNLSSLELGDSALYFCASSPSGSTSTDTQYFGPGTRLTVL.

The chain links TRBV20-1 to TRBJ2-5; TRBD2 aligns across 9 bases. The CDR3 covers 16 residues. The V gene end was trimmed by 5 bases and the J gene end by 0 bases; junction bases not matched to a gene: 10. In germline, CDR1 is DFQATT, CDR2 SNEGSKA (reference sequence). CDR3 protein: CSAGGGTSTYQETQYF. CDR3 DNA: TGCAGTGCTGGAGGGGGGACTAGCACTTACCAAGAGACCCAGTACTTC.

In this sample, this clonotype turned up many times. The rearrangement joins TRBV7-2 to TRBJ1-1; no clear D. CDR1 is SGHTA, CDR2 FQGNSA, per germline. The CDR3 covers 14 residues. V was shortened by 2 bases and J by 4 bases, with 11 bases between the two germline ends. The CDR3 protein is CASSLKGLGTEAFF. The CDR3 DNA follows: TGTGCCAGCAGCTTAAAGGGTTTAGGCACTGAAGCTTTCTTT.

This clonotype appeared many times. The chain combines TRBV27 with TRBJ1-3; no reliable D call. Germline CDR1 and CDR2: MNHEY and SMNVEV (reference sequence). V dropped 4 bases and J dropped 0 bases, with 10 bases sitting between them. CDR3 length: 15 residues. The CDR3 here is CASSSSASSGNTIYF. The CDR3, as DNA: TGTGCCAGCAGTTCTTCCGCGAGCTCTGGAAACACCATATATTTT.

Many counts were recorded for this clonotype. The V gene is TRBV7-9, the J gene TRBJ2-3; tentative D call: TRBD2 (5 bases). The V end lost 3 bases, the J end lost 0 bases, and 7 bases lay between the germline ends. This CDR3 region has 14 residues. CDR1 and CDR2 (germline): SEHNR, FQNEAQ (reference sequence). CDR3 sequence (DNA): TGTGCCAGCAGCTTCGGGGTTAGCACAGATACGCAGTATTTT. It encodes CASSFGVSTDTQYF.

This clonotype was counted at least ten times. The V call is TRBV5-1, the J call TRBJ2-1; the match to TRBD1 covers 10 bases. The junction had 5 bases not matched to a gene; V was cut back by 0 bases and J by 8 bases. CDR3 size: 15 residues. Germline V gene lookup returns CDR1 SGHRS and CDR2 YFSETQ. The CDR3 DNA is TGCGCCAGCAGCTTGGGACAGGGGGCGCTTTATGAGCAGTTCTTC. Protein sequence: CASSLGQGALYEQFF.

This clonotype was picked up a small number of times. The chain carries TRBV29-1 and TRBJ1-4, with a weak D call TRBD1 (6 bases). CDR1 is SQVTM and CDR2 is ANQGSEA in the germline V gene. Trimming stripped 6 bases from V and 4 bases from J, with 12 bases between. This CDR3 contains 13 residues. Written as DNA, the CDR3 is TGCAGCGTCCGGCGGGGGCTTAATGAAAAACTGTTTTTT. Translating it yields CSVRRGLNEKLFF.

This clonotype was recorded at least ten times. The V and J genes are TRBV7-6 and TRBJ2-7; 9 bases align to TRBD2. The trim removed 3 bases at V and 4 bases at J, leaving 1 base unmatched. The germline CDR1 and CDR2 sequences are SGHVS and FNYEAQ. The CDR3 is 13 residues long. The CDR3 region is CASSLGLAYEQYF. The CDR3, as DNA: TGTGCCAGCAGCTTGGGACTAGCTTACGAGCAGTACTTC. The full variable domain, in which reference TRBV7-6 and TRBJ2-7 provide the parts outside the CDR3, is GAGVSQSPRYKVTKRGQDVALRCDPISGHVSLYWYRQALGQGPEFLTYFNYEAQQDKSGLPNDRFSAERPEGSISTLTIQRTEQRDSAMYRCASSLGLAYEQYFGPGTRLTVT.

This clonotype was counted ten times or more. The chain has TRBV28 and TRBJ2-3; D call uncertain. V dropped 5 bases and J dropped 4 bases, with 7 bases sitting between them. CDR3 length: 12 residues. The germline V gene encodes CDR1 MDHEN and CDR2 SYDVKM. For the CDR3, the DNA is TGTGCCAGCAGTGACCCGCCAGATACGCAGTATTTT. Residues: CASSDPPDTQYF.

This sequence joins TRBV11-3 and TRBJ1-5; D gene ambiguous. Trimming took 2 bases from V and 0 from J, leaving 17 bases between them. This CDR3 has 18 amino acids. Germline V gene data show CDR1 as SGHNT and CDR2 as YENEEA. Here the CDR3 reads CASSLPQNRVNSNQPQHF. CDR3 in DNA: TGTGCCAGCAGCTTACCCCAAAACAGAGTAAATAGCAATCAGCCCCAGCATTTT. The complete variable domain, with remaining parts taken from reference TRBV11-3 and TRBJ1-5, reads EAGVVQSPRYKIIEKKQPVAFWCNPISGHNTLYWYLQNLGQGPELLIRYENEEAVDDSQLPKDRFSAERLKGVDSTLKIQPAELGDSAVYLCASSLPQNRVNSNQPQHFGDGTRLSIL.

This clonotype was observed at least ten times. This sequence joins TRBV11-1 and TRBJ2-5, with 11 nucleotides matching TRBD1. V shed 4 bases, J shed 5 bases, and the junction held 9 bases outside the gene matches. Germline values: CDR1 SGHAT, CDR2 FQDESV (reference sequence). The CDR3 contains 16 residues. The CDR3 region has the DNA TGTGCCAGCAGCTCACCTGGACAGGGGGCGCCTGAGACCCAGTACTTC. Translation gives CASSSPGQGAPETQYF.

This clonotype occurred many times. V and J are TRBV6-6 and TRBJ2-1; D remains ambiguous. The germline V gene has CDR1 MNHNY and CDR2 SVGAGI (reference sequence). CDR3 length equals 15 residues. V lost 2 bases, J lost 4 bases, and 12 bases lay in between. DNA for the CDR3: TGTGCCAGCAGTTACCCCCCCGGATCTTACAATGAGCAGTTCTTC. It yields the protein CASSYPPGSYNEQFF.

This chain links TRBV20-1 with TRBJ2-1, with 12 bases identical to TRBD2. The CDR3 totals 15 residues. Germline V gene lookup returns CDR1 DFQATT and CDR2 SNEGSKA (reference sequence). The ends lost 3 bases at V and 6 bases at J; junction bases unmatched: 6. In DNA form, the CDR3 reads TGCAGTGCTAGTACTAGCGGGAGGAGCCTCAATGAGCAGTTCTTC. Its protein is CSASTSGRSLNEQFF.

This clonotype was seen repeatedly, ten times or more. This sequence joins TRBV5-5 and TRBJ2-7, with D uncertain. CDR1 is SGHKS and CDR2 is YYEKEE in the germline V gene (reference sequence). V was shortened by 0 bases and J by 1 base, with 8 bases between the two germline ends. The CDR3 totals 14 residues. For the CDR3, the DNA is TGTGCCAGCAGCTTGGAAGCAGCGTCCTACGAGCAGTACTTC. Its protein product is CASSLEAASYEQYF.

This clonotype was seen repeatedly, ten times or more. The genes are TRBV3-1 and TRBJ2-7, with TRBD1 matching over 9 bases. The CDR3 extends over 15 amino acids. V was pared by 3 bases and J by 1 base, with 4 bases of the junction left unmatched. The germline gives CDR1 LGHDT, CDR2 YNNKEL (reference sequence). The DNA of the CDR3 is TGTGCCAGCAGCCAGACAGGGGGAGCATCCTACGAGCAGTACTTC. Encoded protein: CASSQTGGASYEQYF.